What follows is one T cell receptor (beta chain) and its context. The antigen remains unidentified. This CDR3 has 15 residues. Germline V gives CDR1 SGDLS, CDR2 YYNGEE. The J segment lost 3 bases and the V segment lost 0 bases, leaving 1 base of the junction unmatched. The sample comes from a study of OX40 agonist ivuxolimab in advanced cancers. About the research overall: Ivuxolimab is an agonistic anti-OX40 (CD134) antibody, and patients were treated with it. A history of anti-PD-1, anti-PD-L1 or anti-CTLA-4 therapy was acceptable, and about 40% had some. Study-wide results and limits: Relative to CD4+, CD8+ T cells held more expanded clones on average. Partial responders at 0.1-3.0 mg/kg showed near-lowest clonal expansion.

Only in-frame clones appear in the TCRdb table, and some are missing; sequencing was by immunoSEQ multiplex PCR. Of under 80,000 clones detected, 80% to 90% appear once; the ten largest clones hold about 1.1%. The TCR comes from an adult with an advanced solid tumor such as melanoma, head and neck, liver or kidney cancer. The V and J genes are TRBV9 and TRBJ2-1; 9 bases line up with TRBD2. Material: CD4+ or CD8+ T cells sorted from blood, obtained in a trial of the OX40 agonist ivuxolimab. The CDR3 sequence is CASSVVAGDYNEQFF. The CDR3 nucleotides are TGTGCCAGCAGCGTAGTAGCGGGGGACTACAATGAGCAGTTCTTC.